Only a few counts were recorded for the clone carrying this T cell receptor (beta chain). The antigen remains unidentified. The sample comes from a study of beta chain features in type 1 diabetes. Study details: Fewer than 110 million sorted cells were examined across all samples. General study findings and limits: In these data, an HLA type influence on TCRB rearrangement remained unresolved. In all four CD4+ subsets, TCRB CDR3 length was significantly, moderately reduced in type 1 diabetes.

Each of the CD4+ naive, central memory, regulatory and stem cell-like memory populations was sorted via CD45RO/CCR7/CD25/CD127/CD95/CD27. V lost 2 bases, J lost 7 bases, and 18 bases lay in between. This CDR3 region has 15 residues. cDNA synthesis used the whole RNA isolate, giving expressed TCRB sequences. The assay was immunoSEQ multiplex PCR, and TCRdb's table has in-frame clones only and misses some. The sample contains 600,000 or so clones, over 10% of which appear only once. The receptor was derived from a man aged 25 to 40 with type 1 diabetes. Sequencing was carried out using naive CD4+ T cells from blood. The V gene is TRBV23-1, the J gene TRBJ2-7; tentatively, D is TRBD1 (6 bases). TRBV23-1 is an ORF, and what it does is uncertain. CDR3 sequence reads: CASSQGQPSYGEQYF. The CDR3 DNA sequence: TGCGCCAGCAGTCAAGGACAGCCGTCCTACGGGGAGCAGTACTTC.